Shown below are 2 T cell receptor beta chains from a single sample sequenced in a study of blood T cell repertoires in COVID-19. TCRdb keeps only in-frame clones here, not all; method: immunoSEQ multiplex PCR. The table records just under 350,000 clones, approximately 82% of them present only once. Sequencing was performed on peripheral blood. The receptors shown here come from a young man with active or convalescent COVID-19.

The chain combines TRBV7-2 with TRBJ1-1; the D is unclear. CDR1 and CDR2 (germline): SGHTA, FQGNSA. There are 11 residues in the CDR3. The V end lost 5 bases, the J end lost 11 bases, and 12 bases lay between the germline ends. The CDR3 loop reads CASSLATEAFF. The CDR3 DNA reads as TGTGCCAGCAGCCTCGCTACGGAGGCTTTCTTT.

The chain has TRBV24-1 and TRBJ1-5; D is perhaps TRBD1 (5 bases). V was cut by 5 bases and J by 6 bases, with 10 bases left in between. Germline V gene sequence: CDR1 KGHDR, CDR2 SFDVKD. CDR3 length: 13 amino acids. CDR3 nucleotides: TGTGCCACCAGTGTTGGGGGGACTCAGCCCCAGCATTTT. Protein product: CATSVGGTQPQHF.